Given below is one T cell receptor beta chain in context. Its antigen remains unknown. The record originates from a study of vaccination effects on CD4 cells after COVID-19. This CDR3 has 13 residues. V dropped 7 bases and J dropped 4 bases, with 8 bases sitting between them. CDR1 and CDR2 (germline): MNHEY, SVGAGI. Study results and caveats: From healthy vaccinees, only 1 of 255 vaccine-induced clones also reacted to common cold coronaviruses.

Subsequent to a culture period of nine to ten days, CD4+ T cells were isolated. Either the mRNA-1273 or the BNT162b2 vaccine was given to participants as two doses. Recipients of the vaccine had no prior SARS-CoV-2 infection and negative nucleocapsid antibodies. The authors exchanged half the medium for IL-2 medium on days 3 and 7. Assay used: immunoSEQ multiplex PCR; TCRdb lists only in-frame clones, some missing. The sample includes around 47,000 clones, approximately 77% of them seen just once. V gene TRBV6-5 combines with J gene TRBJ1-6; unclear D gene. The clonotype was recovered from a human donor who received a COVID-19 vaccine. The starting material was CD4+ T cells from PBMCs cultured without peptide, obtained after COVID-19 vaccination. CDR3 sequence: CASTGDYNSPLHF. The CDR3 bases are TGTGCCAGCACTGGGGATTATAATTCACCCCTCCACTTT.